Presented here are 10 T cell receptor beta chains from one specimen sequenced in a study of naive and memory T cell subsets. Four PCR rounds used nested alpha and beta constant region primers plus the SP2 primer. TCRdb processed the 5' RACE reads anew with MiXCR; each CDR3 protein has one entry. This sample yields about 62,000 distinct CDR3 sequences, of which approximately 8% are seen a single time; roughly 21% belongs to the top ten. TCR cDNA received a 3' ligated oligonucleotide that carried a UMI. Receptor source: a female donor in good health.

The rearrangement links TRBV20-1 to TRBJ2-5; 15 bases agree with TRBD2. V dropped 0 bases and J dropped 7; count of bases not matched to a gene: 0. The CDR3 has 14 amino acids. Germline V gene sequence: CDR1 DFQATT, CDR2 SNEGSKA (reference sequence). CDR3 amino acids: CSAREGLAGGTQYF. CDR3 DNA sequence: TGCAGTGCTAGAGAGGGACTAGCGGGGGGGACCCAGTACTTC.

In its sample, this clonotype was seen a few times. The rearrangement uses TRBV5-4 and TRBJ1-2; a possible D gene is TRBD1 (5 bases). The CDR3 loop spans 11 amino acids. Germline CDR1 and CDR2: SGHNT and YYREEE (reference sequence). V was pared by 2 bases and J by 8 bases, with 7 bases between. The CDR3 protein is CASSFTGGYTF. CDR3 sequence (DNA): TGTGCCAGCAGCTTTACAGGCGGCTACACCTTC.

This clonotype was seen more than once but under ten times. The gene calls are TRBV19 and TRBJ1-4; D may be TRBD1 (5 bases). This CDR3 is built from 15 residues. Germline-derived CDR1 and CDR2 are LNHDA and SQIVND (reference sequence). V was clipped by 9 bases and J by 7 bases, with 21 bases between them. As DNA, the CDR3 is TGTGCCAGCGGGTTACAGGCTACCCTGGGTGAAAAACTGTTTTTT. Amino acid sequence: CASGLQATLGEKLFF.

The chain combines TRBV27 with TRBJ1-6; D remains unclear. V lost 2 bases to trimming and J lost 8 bases, with 7 bases between them. CDR3 length equals 13 residues. Germline V lookup: CDR1 MNHEY, CDR2 SMNVEV (reference sequence). The CDR3 nucleotides read TGTGCCAGCAGTTTAGGGTCGGATTCACCCCTCCACTTT. Translated: CASSLGSDSPLHF.

The rearrangement joins TRBV10-3 to TRBJ2-6, with D unclear. In germline, CDR1 is ENHRY, CDR2 SYGVKD. V lost 3 bases and J lost 0, with 18 bases in between. This CDR3 contains 19 residues. The CDR3 nucleotides are TGTGCCATCAGTGAATATGAGGTCGGACGGACCTCTGGGGCCAACGTCCTGACTTTC. It encodes CAISEYEVGRTSGANVLTF.

This clonotype showed up many times. The chain carries TRBV29-1 and TRBJ1-5; 8 bases line up with TRBD1. Germline CDR1 and CDR2: SQVTM and ANQGSEA. The CDR3 is 14 amino acids. With V trimmed by 6 bases and J by 5 bases, 9 bases remained unmatched. For the CDR3, the DNA is TGCAGCGTGGCGGATATGGACAGGGATCAGCCCCAGCATTTT. Encoded protein: CSVADMDRDQPQHF.

The chain carries TRBV7-2 and TRBJ1-2; D remains ambiguous. V was shortened by 2 bases and J by 5 bases, with 3 bases between the two germline ends. The CDR3 runs to 11 residues. The germline V gene has CDR1 SGHTA and CDR2 FQGNSA. The CDR3 reads CASSLWYGYTF. CDR3 nucleotide sequence: TGTGCCAGCAGCTTATGGTATGGCTACACCTTC.

This clonotype was seen more than once but under ten times. J is TRBJ1-5 and V is TRBV19; D is possibly TRBD1 (5 bases). This CDR3 comprises 14 residues. The V gene lost 3 bases and the J gene lost 7 bases, with 13 bases spanning the gap. Germline-derived CDR1 and CDR2 are LNHDA and SQIVND (reference sequence). The CDR3: CASSIVPGNQPQHF. The DNA of the CDR3 is TGTGCCAGTAGTATCGTTCCAGGGAACCAGCCCCAGCATTTT.

This clonotype was observed at least ten times. V usage is TRBV7-2 and J usage is TRBJ1-5, with D unresolved. V gave up 5 bases and J gave up 6 bases, with 14 bases separating them. Germline CDR1 is SGHTA and CDR2 is FQGNSA. The CDR3 is 14 amino acids. CDR3 DNA: TGTGCCAGCAGCGGGCAGTCGGTGGGTCAGCCCCAGCATTTT. This gives the protein CASSGQSVGQPQHF.

This chain links TRBV7-3 with TRBJ2-2; 8 positions agree with TRBD1. Germline V CDR1 and CDR2: SGHTA, FQGTGA. The CDR3 has 18 amino acids. The V and J ends lost 0 bases and 3 bases, in that order; junction bases with no gene match: 9. CDR3 protein: CASSLTPWTGTDTGELFF. The DNA of the CDR3 is TGTGCCAGCAGCTTAACCCCCTGGACAGGGACCGACACCGGGGAGCTGTTTTTT.